This T cell receptor (beta chain) is drawn from a study of glioma-infiltrating T cells after dendritic cell vaccination (dated by TCRdb to between 2015 and 2016). For context, the study as a whole: The cohort comprised approximately 15 glioblastoma patients from Phase I and II dendritic cell vaccination trials, 9 newly diagnosed and 6 with recurrent disease. Autologous tumor lysate-pulsed dendritic cell vaccination was administered to the patients between about 2002 and 2012. The vaccine was prepared from monocyte-derived dendritic cells that were cultured for seven to eight days with IL-4 and GM-CSF and then pulsed overnight with autologous tumor lysate. Each patient got three intradermal injections of the dendritic cell vaccine, spaced at biweekly intervals, in the arm below the axilla. In glioblastoma patients vaccinated with dendritic cells, deep sequencing of TCR beta CDR3 regions served to measure tumor-infiltrating lymphocyte content and to compare repertoires between tumor and blood. Survival after dendritic cell vaccination was correlated with TCR sequencing metrics, including TIL content and tumor-blood repertoire overlap.

TCRB CDR3 regions were amplified from approximately 2 ug genomic DNA, or all available DNA if less, using the immunoSEQ assay. Multiplex PCR used 60 forward primers for TCR V beta segments and 13 reverse primers for J beta segments. To estimate the number of reads per starting template, synthetic control templates were added to each sample at limiting dilution. Reads of 87 bp were generated by sequencing on the Illumina HiSeq System. Regarding the original processing steps: To remove PCR and sequencing errors, closely related sequences were merged with a nearest neighbor algorithm. TCR overlap was measured as the percentage of unique tumor TCR beta sequences that were also present in the peripheral blood of the same patient. TCRdb provides this immuneACCESS table in a form limited to in-frame rearrangements. Some clones are lacking; in checked studies, under half of them reflect an unresolved V gene, and why the rest are absent is not known. V, J and clone size reflect that table, while D and trimming were determined from the DNA. The sample yields roughly 100,000 clones; roughly 79% were counted once. 9.5% to 15% of the sample is in the top ten clones.

Selection of patients required sufficient residual fresh-frozen tumor tissue and over two years of available survival data. None of the glioblastoma patients carried an isocitrate dehydrogenase mutation, although molecular status otherwise varied. PBMC were collected before vaccination, two weeks after the third vaccination, and at tumor progression if tumor progression occurred. Genomic DNA was extracted with the Qiagen DNeasy Blood extraction Kit. This clone has more than one count but fewer than ten. The antigen this receptor binds is unknown. No much larger clone is present one base from it, and per-base qualities are unavailable. Beyond this particular receptor, the publication reports: The response model built on TCR overlap across three groups was characterized as speculative, with prospective validation still needed. The cohort was small and heterogeneous, with few patients having full blood and tumor sets and even fewer initial-recurrent tumor pairs. After dendritic cell vaccination, a higher estimated pretreatment TIL content predicted longer time to progression and longer overall survival. No direct relationship between TCR clonality and survival was found, suggesting that a diverse polyclonal response may matter.

Trimming costs V 4 bases and J 3 bases, and their ends lie 12 bases apart. From the cysteine through the phenylalanine, the CDR3 covers 15 amino acids. The entry retains the CDR3 DNA only, 45 bases that are in frame from base 1. Looking up the germline V gene yields CDR1 SGHVS and CDR2 FNYEAQ. This TCR was sampled from a human donor with glioblastoma. Recombination connected TRBV7-6 to TRBJ1-4, with TRBD1 as a weak D call on 6 bases. The specimen was blood, collected before dendritic cell vaccination. The CDR3 region reads CASSYQQGANEKLFF. The nucleotide sequence is TGTGCCAGCAGCTACCAACAGGGAGCTAATGAAAAACTGTTTTTT.